Described below is a single T cell receptor (beta chain) sequence and its context. This clonotype was seen a few times. It lacks a known antigen. Base quality data are lacking; no much larger clone is found one base away. The record originates from a study of identical twins (dated by TCRdb to the mid-2010s). Study-level background: To test whether fetal clonotypes persist, this study deep-sequenced TCR alpha and beta repertoires from monozygotic twins, from unrelated adults of various ages, and from cord blood. To rule out contamination, the twin experiments were replicated at different times with different library preparation protocols.

From the germline V gene, CDR1 is SGHTA and CDR2 is FQGNSA. Here V drops 5 bases and J drops 2 bases, and the junction holds 8 bases not matched to any gene. The CDR3 has 16 amino acids, counting the end cysteine and phenylalanine. Kept here is only the CDR3 DNA, which spans 48 bases and is read in frame from base 1. Every donor in the study was a healthy Caucasian. Miltenyi CD45RO+ enrichment and human naive T-cell isolation kits were used to isolate memory (CD45RO+) and naive T cells from PBMC. Libraries were built with 5' RACE. Reads for this sample came from an Illumina HiSeq 2000. A universal primer binding site was introduced by template switching, and a unique molecular identifier was present in the final cDNA, enabling accurate counting of TCR cDNA molecules. First-strand cDNA for TCR alpha and beta chains was synthesized from specific primers in the conserved constant-segment region. Each cDNA library was double barcoded, with a SMART-Mk sample barcode plus Illumina barcodes, to control for contamination. TruSeq adapter sequences and Illumina sample barcodes were added in two successive PCR steps. TCR alpha and beta cDNA libraries were sequenced on the Illumina HiSeq platform with custom primers. Regarding the original processing steps: MiGEC was used to process raw reads and extract unique molecular identifiers, and MiXCR was used to find CDR3 positions. Recombination models were inferred per individual with the repgenHMM and IGoR tools using an EM algorithm. The analysis of shared clonotypes was done with the tcR package in R, with sharing normalized by the product of cloneset sizes. Out-of-frame nonproductive sequences were analyzed to study raw recombination free of thymic and clonal selection effects. The raw public reads went through TCRdb reprocessing: fastp at Q25, MiXCR clone calling, in-frame beta chains kept. Rows matching on CDR3 protein sequence are summarized as one entry with the most common DNA and genes. The V and J calls, along with clone size, are taken from TCRdb and not from the paper's own processing. For this sample the table gives approximately 220,000 distinct CDR3 sequences, of which roughly 9.4% were detected only once. Around 5% of the sample is in the top ten clones.

The study at large found these results: Fewer insertions were carried by abundant cord blood beta clonotypes, a similar but weaker trend appeared in young adult naive repertoires, and no such trend appeared in memory repertoires. Conclusions relied on cross-sectional statistical analysis, since the same donors could not be followed over many years. Out-of-frame TCR alpha sharing in monozygotic twins was systematically underestimated by recombination models, whereas sharing between unrelated individuals was in agreement with the recombination models. Invariant T cells such as MAIT and iNKT could partly confound zero-insertion analyses, although diverse VJ usage argued against such confounding for most clonotypes. The excess sharing between twins in beta out-of-frame sequences was weaker because fewer shared sequences reduced the signal-to-noise ratio. Compared with coincidental sharing between unrelated individuals, an excess of low generation-probability sequences was observed among out-of-frame TCR alpha sequences shared between twins.

Rearrangement joined TRBV7-2 to TRBJ2-2; TRBD2 fits 7 bases in the junction. The sequence was collected from a woman in her late teens or twenties in good health. Sequencing was carried out using memory (CD45RO+) T cells sorted from blood. The cell subset or site label, as the study defines it: CD45RO+ enriched T cells. The DNA sequence is as follows: TGTGCCAGCAGCGTAGTGGGCGGGAGAAACACCGGGGAGCTGTTTTTT. This encodes CASSVVGGRNTGELFF.